Below, 18 T cell receptor beta chains from the same sample are listed, as sequenced in a study of T-cell memory formation after mild COVID-19. TCRdb ran MiXCR on the 5' RACE reads and lists one entry per CDR3 protein. The sample records about 320,000 distinct CDR3 sequences, 14% being singletons. The source material was PBMCs or a T cell subset sorted from them (not recorded which). Source of these receptors: a man younger than 35 who had mild COVID-19 (a few samples of this study predate the infection). Cell type and time point are not known.

This clonotype was recorded a few times. The chain carries TRBV5-1 and TRBJ2-3; TRBD1 matches 8 bases. CDR3 length: 15 amino acids. Per germline, CDR1 SGHRS and CDR2 YFSETQ. J lost 4 bases, V lost 0 bases, and 4 bases had no gene match. CDR3 in amino acids: CASSLGQGLADTQYF. The DNA for the CDR3 is TGCGCCAGCAGCTTGGGACAGGGGCTTGCAGATACGCAGTATTTT.

This clonotype occurred many times. The V call is TRBV5-1, the J call TRBJ2-1; TRBD2 agrees at 11 bases. Germline CDR1 is SGHRS and CDR2 is YFSETQ. This CDR3 has 20 residues. The V gene end was trimmed by 0 bases and the J gene end by 0 bases; junction bases not matched to a gene: 11. CDR3 loop: CASSLARTSGFPSSYNEQFF. The CDR3 nucleotides are TGCGCCAGCAGCTTGGCACGGACTAGCGGGTTTCCGAGCTCCTACAATGAGCAGTTCTTC.

The chain is built from TRBV3-1 and TRBJ2-1; TRBD2 matches at 9 bases. This CDR3 has 16 residues. After removal of 1 base from V and 5 bases from J, the junction contained 6 bases not matched to a gene. Per germline, CDR1 LGHDT and CDR2 YNNKEL (reference sequence). This CDR3 is CASSQVHAGGDNEQFF. In DNA form, the CDR3 reads TGTGCCAGCAGCCAAGTTCACGCGGGGGGGGACAATGAGCAGTTCTTC.

This clonotype was seen at least ten times. The chain carries TRBV5-1 and TRBJ1-3; no clear D gene. The CDR3 length is 16 residues. Germline V gene sequence: CDR1 SGHRS, CDR2 YFSETQ. V was shortened by 0 bases and J by 3 bases, with 13 bases between the two germline ends. The CDR3, as DNA: TGCGCCAGCAGCTTGGTTCCAGGCTCCTTTGGAAACACCATATATTTT. Translating it yields CASSLVPGSFGNTIYF.

The chain uses TRBV5-1 and TRBJ2-3, with 7 bases aligning to TRBD2. The CDR3 runs to 16 residues. J gave up 0 bases and V 2 bases, and 6 bases lay outside the gene matches. CDR1 SGHRS and CDR2 YFSETQ come from the germline V gene. The CDR3 here is CASSFFLAVSTDTQYF. In DNA, the CDR3 is TGCGCCAGCAGCTTTTTCCTAGCGGTTAGCACAGATACGCAGTATTTT.

The gene calls are TRBV5-1 and TRBJ1-1, with D unresolved. This CDR3 comprises 16 residues. CDR1 SGHRS and CDR2 YFSETQ come from the germline V gene. V shed 3 bases and J shed 8 bases, with 23 bases lying between them. The CDR3 protein is CASSSLVSTAIEEAFF. The CDR3 DNA is TGCGCCAGCAGCTCCTTGGTCAGTACCGCCATCGAAGAAGCTTTCTTT.

There are a few counts of this clonotype. This sequence joins TRBV20-1 and TRBJ2-1, with D possibly TRBD2 on 7 matching bases. This CDR3 is 11 amino acids long. V lost 5 bases and J 12 bases, leaving 14 bases between the germline ends. The V gene's germline CDR1 is DFQATT and CDR2 SNEGSKA (reference sequence). CDR3 in amino acids: CSAVRGGSQFF. CDR3 DNA sequence: TGCAGTGCTGTCCGCGGGGGCTCGCAGTTCTTC.

The gene calls are TRBV2 and TRBJ1-2; no firm D call. The CDR3 loop spans 11 amino acids. The V end was cut by 6 bases, the J end by 5 bases, with 7 bases between. Germline lookup yields CDR1 SNHLY and CDR2 FYNNEI. CDR3 loop: CASSYQYGYTF. The CDR3 region has the DNA TGTGCCAGCAGCTACCAGTATGGCTACACCTTC.

The gene calls are TRBV18 and TRBJ2-7, with D tentatively TRBD1 (7 bases). V was pared by 4 bases and J by 0 bases, with 16 bases between. The germline V gene encodes CDR1 KGHSH and CDR2 LQKENI. The CDR3 has 16 residues. CDR3 coding DNA: TGTGCCAGCTCACGAAACTCAGGGGGGAGCTCCTACGAGCAGTACTTC. It encodes CASSRNSGGSSYEQYF.

To note about this clonotype: This may be a read error, as it is one base from a much larger clone. The genes are TRBV12-3 or TRBV12-4 and TRBJ1-5; D gene unclear. The CDR3 covers 12 residues. V was shortened by 6 bases and J by 4 bases, with 7 bases between the two germline ends. The CDR3 protein is CASRDGNQPQHF. CDR3 bases: TGTGCCAGCAGGGACGGGAATCAGCCCCAGCATTTT.

The chain uses TRBV7-3 and TRBJ2-6, with TRBD1 matching over 7 bases. The CDR3 is made up of 17 amino acids. Germline V gene data show CDR1 as SGHTA and CDR2 as FQGTGA. V lost 6 bases to trimming and J lost 0 bases; unmatched junction nucleotides: 8. CDR3 nucleotides: TGTGCCAGCAGATCTCCGGGACAGAACTCTGGGGCCAACGTCCTGACTTTC. Its protein product is CASRSPGQNSGANVLTF.

A few counts support this clonotype. V gene TRBV7-9 combines with J gene TRBJ1-4; 7 bases map to TRBD1. The trim removed 3 bases at V and 5 bases at J, leaving 6 bases unmatched. Germline loops: CDR1 SEHNR, CDR2 FQNEAQ (reference sequence). The CDR3 length is 15 residues. DNA of the CDR3: TGTGCCAGCAGCTTCCATCAGGGGGGGAATGAAAAACTGTTTTTT. This codes for CASSFHQGGNEKLFF.

The genes are TRBV27 and TRBJ1-4; the match to TRBD1 covers 10 bases. The CDR3 sequence is 14 residues long. Germline CDR1 is MNHEY and CDR2 is SMNVEV (reference sequence). V shed 4 bases, J shed 11 bases, and the junction held 7 bases outside the gene matches. The CDR3 loop is CASSWGTGVGKLFF. The CDR3 coding sequence is TGTGCCAGCAGTTGGGGGACAGGGGTCGGGAAACTGTTTTTT.

The rearrangement uses TRBV5-1 and TRBJ2-1; 15 nucleotides match TRBD2. Germline CDR1 and CDR2: SGHRS and YFSETQ. V was clipped by 0 bases and J by 5 bases; unmatched bases: 12. There are 20 residues in the CDR3. The CDR3 is CASSLAGTSGGPRVNNEQFF. The CDR3, as DNA: TGCGCCAGCAGCTTGGCGGGGACTAGCGGGGGGCCGCGGGTGAACAATGAGCAGTTCTTC.

This clonotype was detected a few times. This rearrangement joins TRBV7-9 to TRBJ2-3; D is ambiguous. CDR3 size: 12 residues. Trimming cost V 8 bases and J 3 bases, with 9 bases left between them. Germline loops: CDR1 SEHNR, CDR2 FQNEAQ (reference sequence). The CDR3 bases are TGTGCCAGCCGCCTTGGGACAGATACGCAGTATTTT. It codes for CASRLGTDTQYF.

This clonotype was seen ten or more times. This sequence joins TRBV4-1 and TRBJ1-6; D gene unclear. With 1 base removed from V and 10 bases from J, the gap between germline ends came to 14 bases. CDR3 length: 15 residues. CDR1 is MGHRA, CDR2 YSYEKL, per germline. The CDR3 protein is CASSQGSRPQSPLHF. CDR3 nucleotides: TGCGCCAGCAGCCAAGGGAGTAGACCCCAATCACCCCTCCACTTT.

A few counts support this clonotype. The genes are TRBV7-2 and TRBJ2-3; TRBD2 matches 10 bases. The CDR3 consists of 18 residues. V was clipped by 1 base and J by 4 bases; unmatched bases: 11. Germline V gene sequence: CDR1 SGHTA, CDR2 FQGNSA. Written as DNA, the CDR3 is TGTGCCAGCAGCTTAGTAGCCCTAGCGGGGGCCGGCCCAGATACGCAGTATTTT. This sequence encodes CASSLVALAGAGPDTQYF.

This sequence joins TRBV6-1 and TRBJ2-3; TRBD1 might be the D (6 bases). V was trimmed by 5 bases and J by 4 bases, leaving 19 bases between them. From germline, CDR1 is MNHNS and CDR2 SASEGT. There are 16 residues in the CDR3. The CDR3 here is CASSFTVTGPADTQYF. CDR3 in DNA: TGTGCCAGCAGTTTTACCGTTACAGGGCCCGCAGATACGCAGTATTTT.